This passage covers 15 T cell receptor beta chains from one sample sequenced in a study of blood T cell repertoires in COVID-19. Generated by immunoSEQ multiplex PCR, the TCRdb table keeps only in-frame clones and is missing some. The sample holds 410,000 or so clones, 89% seen once. Sequencing input: peripheral blood. These receptors originate from a woman aged 40-49 years with COVID-19, enrolled during active disease.

This rearrangement joins TRBV18 to TRBJ2-7; D is perhaps TRBD1 (5 bases). This CDR3 comprises 12 residues. The germline V and J ends were trimmed by 2 bases and 5 bases, with 7 bases remaining between them. Germline lookup yields CDR1 KGHSH and CDR2 LQKENI. The CDR3 here is CASSPVRDEQYF. CDR3 DNA: TGTGCCAGCTCACCAGTCAGGGACGAGCAGTACTTC.

The chain combines TRBV28 with TRBJ1-4; D is unclear. There are 15 residues in the CDR3. The V and J ends lost 6 bases and 0 bases respectively, with 11 bases between them. Germline CDR1 is MDHEN and CDR2 is SYDVKM. CDR3: CASSPRGSTNEKLFF. The CDR3 coding sequence is TGTGCCAGCAGCCCACGGGGATCAACTAATGAAAAACTGTTTTTT.

V gene TRBV19 combines with J gene TRBJ2-6; 10 bases match TRBD1. With 7 bases clipped from V and 0 bases from J, the junction kept 6 bases outside the gene matches. The CDR3 runs 17 residues. From germline, CDR1 is LNHDA and CDR2 SQIVND (reference sequence). The CDR3 coding sequence is TGTGCCAGTATCCCCGGGACAGGGGCCTCTGGGGCCAACGTCCTGACTTTC. It yields the protein CASIPGTGASGANVLTF.

CDR3 sequence (DNA): TGTGCCAGCTCCGGCAACGGAGCTAACTATGGCTACACCTTC. It yields the protein CASSGNGANYGYTF. V and J are TRBV7-6 and TRBJ1-2; D gene ambiguous. This CDR3 has 14 residues. V lost 8 bases and J lost 0, with 13 bases in between. Germline V gives CDR1 SGHVS, CDR2 FNYEAQ.

The gene calls are TRBV19 and TRBJ2-1; 7 bases map to TRBD2. The CDR3 totals 18 residues. J lost 0 bases, V lost 5 bases, and 13 bases had no gene match. Germline V CDR1 and CDR2: LNHDA, SQIVND (reference sequence). CDR3 nucleotides: TGTGCCAGTAGTCCGGCTAGCGGATACACGGGCTCCTACAATGAGCAGTTCTTC. Translated, it gives CASSPASGYTGSYNEQFF.

The chain recombines TRBV7-9 with TRBJ2-7; TRBD1 matches 8 bases. V gave up 4 bases and J gave up 9 bases; unmatched junction bases: 11. Germline CDR1 reads SEHNR; CDR2 reads FQNEAQ (reference sequence). This CDR3 spans 14 amino acids. As DNA, the CDR3 is TGTGCCAGCAGCTACGGACAGGGTGGAACTTGGCAGTACTTC. Its protein is CASSYGQGGTWQYF.

This rearrangement joins TRBV12-2 to TRBJ2-1; no check of the table's D call, TRBD2, against the DNA was made. TRBV12-2 is tagged as a pseudogene. The CDR3 runs to 19 residues. The DNA for the CDR3 is TGTGCAAGTCGCTTAGCATTCCGGGAAGGCAGAAGCTCCTACAATGAGCAGTTCTTC. It is translated as CASRLAFREGRSSYNEQFF.

This clone has more than one count but fewer than ten. The CDR3 spells CASSSPRNSNQPQHF. The DNA of the CDR3 is TGTGCCAGCAGTAGTCCGAGAAATAGCAATCAGCCCCAGCATTTT. The V call is TRBV6-6, the J call TRBJ1-5, with D unclear. Germline V CDR1 and CDR2: MNHNY, SVGAGI (reference sequence). This CDR3 spans 15 amino acids. V lost 5 bases and J lost 0, with 11 bases in between.

This clone came up a few times. V is TRBV19 and J is TRBJ1-1, with 7 bases matching TRBD1. Germline assignment: CDR1 LNHDA and CDR2 SQIVND (reference sequence). V shed 10 bases, J shed 3 bases, and the junction held 8 bases outside the gene matches. This CDR3 has 13 amino acids. CDR3 sequence: CATSDRTDTEAFF. Written as DNA, the CDR3 is TGTGCCACCTCGGACAGGACGGACACTGAAGCTTTCTTT.

The table lists this clone with a count of one. The rearrangement uses TRBV9 and TRBJ1-5; the D is unclear. V lost 0 bases and J 6 bases, leaving 10 bases between the germline ends. Germline lookup yields CDR1 SGDLS and CDR2 YYNGEE. The CDR3 totals 14 residues. The CDR3 loop is CASSVGGDSQPQHF. CDR3 nucleotide sequence: TGTGCCAGCAGCGTAGGAGGAGATAGTCAGCCCCAGCATTTT.

This chain joins TRBV19 and TRBJ1-1; 8 nucleotides align to TRBD1. Germline assignment: CDR1 LNHDA and CDR2 SQIVND (reference sequence). V lost 10 bases, J lost 1 base, and 8 bases stayed unmatched. The CDR3 length is 14 residues. The CDR3 loop reads CATSGGSWNTEAFF. In DNA, the CDR3 is TGTGCCACATCAGGGGGCTCGTGGAACACTGAAGCTTTCTTT.

J is TRBJ2-1 and V is TRBV27; a possible D gene is TRBD2 (6 bases). Trimming removed 2 bases from V and 4 bases from J, with 9 bases in between. Germline V gives CDR1 MNHEY, CDR2 SMNVEV (reference sequence). This CDR3 contains 14 residues. CDR3 nucleotides: TGTGCCAGCAGTTTAGCGGGGACGTACAATGAGCAGTTCTTC. This gives the protein CASSLAGTYNEQFF.

The CDR3, as DNA: TGTGCCAGCAGCTTAGCGTCGAGCTCTGGGGCCAACGTCCTGACTTTC. Translation: CASSLASSSGANVLTF. The gene calls are TRBV7-8 and TRBJ2-6; no definite D call. Looked up from germline, CDR1 is SGHVS and CDR2 is FQNEAQ. CDR3 size: 16 residues. Trimming took 0 bases from V and 0 from J, leaving 6 bases between them.

CDR3 sequence reads: CASSLQGPTNEKLFF. The CDR3, as DNA: TGTGCCAGCAGTTTACAGGGCCCAACTAATGAAAAACTGTTTTTT. The chain is built from TRBV28 and TRBJ1-4; the D gene is possibly TRBD1 (5 bases). Germline-derived CDR1 and CDR2 are MDHEN and SYDVKM. Trimming took 2 bases from V and 0 from J, leaving 7 bases between them. The length of the CDR3 is 15 residues.

The V and J genes are TRBV24-1 and TRBJ1-5, with D possibly matching TRBD1 (5 bases). The CDR3 consists of 15 residues. V shed 4 bases and J shed 1 base, with 10 bases lying between them. Germline-derived CDR1 and CDR2 are KGHDR and SFDVKD. Here the CDR3 reads CATSDVTVSNQPQHF. CDR3 nucleotide sequence: TGTGCCACCAGTGACGTGACAGTAAGCAATCAGCCCCAGCATTTT.